A single sample is the source of the 32 T cell receptor beta chains below, sequenced in a study of Siglec-9 on CD8 T cells in melanoma. Clones were read by immunoSEQ multiplex PCR, and TCRdb kept only the in-frame ones, dropping some. Found here are about 36,000 clones, around 82% of them singletons; the top ten hold less than 2%. Sample: Siglec-9- CD8+ T cells sorted from blood. The receptors stem from a human donor in good health.

The chain uses TRBV27 and TRBJ2-3; no clear D. Germline V gene lookup returns CDR1 MNHEY and CDR2 SMNVEV (reference sequence). Trimming stripped 4 bases from V and 0 bases from J, with 5 bases between. The CDR3 has 13 amino acids. The CDR3 is CASSSSSTDTQYF. For the CDR3, the DNA is TGTGCCAGCAGTTCATCTAGCACAGATACGCAGTATTTT.

In DNA form, the CDR3 reads TGCGCCAGCAGCTTGGTTATCGCAGGAGAAGCTTTCTTT. Translating it yields CASSLVIAGEAFF. The rearrangement uses TRBV5-1 and TRBJ1-1; D not resolved. Germline lookup yields CDR1 SGHRS and CDR2 YFSETQ. This CDR3 contains 13 residues. The ends were cut back, 0 bases at V and 8 bases at J, with 11 bases in the middle.

V and J are TRBV6-1 and TRBJ2-7; 7 nucleotides line up with TRBD1. Trimming cost V 6 bases and J 1 base; bases outside gene matches: 9. This CDR3 comprises 15 residues. Germline V gene data show CDR1 as MNHNS and CDR2 as SASEGT. CDR3 DNA: TGTGCCAGCAGGACCGACAGGGTTCTGTCCTACGAGCAGTACTTC. This sequence encodes CASRTDRVLSYEQYF.

The chain couples TRBV16 to TRBJ2-1; D could derive from TRBD1 or TRBD2 (6 bases each). Trimming took 0 bases from V and 10 from J, leaving 19 bases between them. Germline loops: CDR1 KGHSY, CDR2 FQNENV. The CDR3 spans 16 residues. The CDR3 here is CASSQSEGRRTEEQFF. The CDR3 DNA is TGTGCCAGCAGCCAATCGGAGGGTAGGAGGACAGAAGAGCAGTTCTTC.

This rearrangement joins TRBV2 to TRBJ1-6, with D perhaps TRBD1 (6 bases). The germline V gene has CDR1 SNHLY and CDR2 FYNNEI. Trimming took off 2 bases at V and 10 bases at J, with 12 bases between the two ends. This CDR3 has 14 residues. The CDR3 is CASSEPGARSPLHF. The CDR3 DNA reads as TGTGCCAGCAGTGAACCGGGGGCCCGGTCACCCCTCCACTTT.

The rearrangement links TRBV27 to TRBJ2-7, with D perhaps TRBD1 (6 bases). V lost 5 bases, J lost 7 bases, and 9 bases lay in between. CDR1 and CDR2 (germline): MNHEY, SMNVEV (reference sequence). This CDR3 contains 11 residues. The CDR3 here is CASSQGTEQYF. As DNA, the CDR3 is TGTGCCAGCAGTCAAGGGACAGAGCAGTACTTC.

The CDR3: CASGRQGANEQYF. CDR3 in DNA: TGTGCCAGCGGGCGACAGGGGGCGAACGAGCAGTACTTC. The rearrangement links TRBV28 to TRBJ2-7, with TRBD1 identical over 10 bases. Germline CDR1 MDHEN, CDR2 SYDVKM. The length of the CDR3 is 13 residues. V gave up 8 bases and J gave up 5 bases; unmatched junction bases: 6. Filled out from reference TRBV28 and TRBJ2-7, the complete variable domain reads DVKVTQSSRYLVKRTGEKVFLECVQDMDHENMFWYRQDPGLGLRLIYFSYDVKMKEKGDIPEGYSVSREKKERFSLILESASTNQTSMYLCASGRQGANEQYFGPGTRLTVT.

The rearrangement uses TRBV19 and TRBJ2-7; perhaps TRBD1 as D (6 bases). Trimming took off 6 bases at V and 7 bases at J, with 22 bases between the two ends. The CDR3 spans 15 residues. Germline V gene lookup returns CDR1 LNHDA and CDR2 SQIVND (reference sequence). This CDR3 reads CASSLPDRTLGEQYF. DNA of the CDR3: TGTGCCAGTAGCCTCCCCGACAGGACCCTTGGGGAGCAGTACTTC.

The rearrangement links TRBV11-2 to TRBJ2-5, with 9 bases lining up with TRBD2. CDR1 is SGHAT, CDR2 FQNNGV, per germline. Trimming took 8 bases from V and 4 from J; bases not matched to a gene: 11. The CDR3 contains 15 residues. The CDR3 DNA sequence: TGTGCCAGCCGTCCGGTAGCGGGAGTATCAGAGACCCAGTACTTC. Protein sequence: CASRPVAGVSETQYF. The full variable domain, its missing parts supplied by reference TRBV11-2 and TRBJ2-5, is EAGVAQSPRYKIIEKRQSVAFWCNPISGHATLYWYQQILGQGPKLLIQFQNNGVVDDSQLPKDRFSAERLKGVDSTLKIQPAKLEDSAVYLCASRPVAGVSETQYFGPGTRLLVL.

CDR3 sequence: CASSPLERGASTDTQYF. The DNA for the CDR3 is TGTGCCAGCAGCCCCCTCGAGCGGGGGGCTAGCACAGATACGCAGTATTTT. The chain employs TRBV7-9 and TRBJ2-3, with 9 bases matching TRBD2. The junction had 9 bases not matched to a gene; V was cut back by 5 bases and J by 0 bases. The CDR3 has 17 residues. CDR1 and CDR2 from the germline V gene are SEHNR and FQNEAQ (reference sequence).

In DNA form, the CDR3 reads TGCGCCAGCAGCCAAGATTGGGGTCCTCAGCCCCAGCATTTT. Translating it yields CASSQDWGPQPQHF. The V call is TRBV4-1, the J call TRBJ1-5; no clear D. The germline V gene encodes CDR1 MGHRA and CDR2 YSYEKL. The length of the CDR3 is 14 residues. The V end lost 0 bases, the J end lost 6 bases, and 9 bases lay between the germline ends.

This rearrangement joins TRBV11-2 to TRBJ2-7; TRBD1 matches 7 bases. The CDR3 loop spans 13 amino acids. J lost 4 bases, V lost 4 bases, and 4 bases had no gene match. Per the germline V gene, CDR1 is SGHAT and CDR2 is FQNNGV. The CDR3 nucleotides read TGTGCCAGCAGCTGGGACAGTAAATACGAGCAGTACTTC. Amino acids: CASSWDSKYEQYF.

This clone is a singleton in its sample. The chain is built from TRBV6-5 and TRBJ1-1; tentative D call: TRBD1 (5 bases). Looked up from germline, CDR1 is MNHEY and CDR2 is SVGAGI. V lost 5 bases, J lost 6 bases, and 16 bases lay in between. The CDR3 covers 14 residues. The CDR3 loop is CASSELDSSAEAFF. Written as DNA, the CDR3 is TGTGCCAGCAGTGAACTAGACAGTTCGGCTGAAGCTTTCTTT.

The CDR3 DNA reads as TGCGCCAGCAGCCGAATAGCGGAAAGGGATGAGCAGTTCTTC. It codes for CASSRIAERDEQFF. The chain is built from TRBV5-1 and TRBJ2-1, with D maybe TRBD2 (6 bases). The CDR3 contains 14 residues. With 4 bases removed from V and 8 bases from J, the gap between germline ends came to 16 bases. From germline, CDR1 is SGHRS and CDR2 YFSETQ.

V gene TRBV11-2 combines with J gene TRBJ2-7, with D possibly being TRBD1 (6 bases). CDR1 is SGHAT, CDR2 FQNNGV, per germline. V lost 1 base, J lost 1 base, and 11 bases lay in between. The CDR3 length is 15 residues. CDR3 region: CASSLVVRGSYEQYF. The DNA for the CDR3 is TGTGCCAGCAGCTTAGTGGTCAGGGGATCCTACGAGCAGTACTTC.

This chain links TRBV6-5 with TRBJ2-1; 12 bases are shared with TRBD2. The CDR3 sequence is 15 residues long. The J segment lost 5 bases and the V segment lost 7 bases, leaving 6 bases of the junction unmatched. CDR1 MNHEY and CDR2 SVGAGI come from the germline V gene. The CDR3 DNA is TGTGCCAGCAACCGACTAGCGGGAGATGACAATGAGCAGTTCTTC. Protein sequence: CASNRLAGDDNEQFF.

This clone was observed a few times. The chain employs TRBV27 and TRBJ1-6, with TRBD1 matching 8 bases. This CDR3 spans 13 amino acids. Germline lookup yields CDR1 MNHEY and CDR2 SMNVEV (reference sequence). The trim removed 5 bases at V and 11 bases at J, leaving 5 bases unmatched. CDR3 residues: CASSLEQGAPLHF. CDR3 DNA sequence: TGTGCCAGCAGTCTAGAACAGGGGGCACCCCTCCACTTT.

The rearrangement uses TRBV20-1 and TRBJ2-7; unclear D gene. CDR1 and CDR2 (germline): DFQATT, SNEGSKA (reference sequence). The CDR3 loop spans 11 amino acids. Trimming took off 6 bases at V and 0 bases at J, with 6 bases between the two ends. Here the CDR3 reads CSARPSYEQYF. The CDR3 nucleotides read TGCAGTGCCCGCCCCTCCTACGAGCAGTACTTC.

On this clone itself: Compared with germline, one end of the junction differs, possibly owing to a read error. The chain is built from TRBV19 and TRBJ1-1; 7 nucleotides line up with TRBD1. The CDR3 extends over 13 amino acids. Per germline, CDR1 LNHDA and CDR2 SQIVND (reference sequence). The CDR3 sequence: CASRRGGNSEAFF. CDR3 DNA sequence: TGTGCCAGTCGCAGGGGGGGGAACTCTGAAGCTTTCTTT.

The chain joins TRBV4-1 to TRBJ2-7; tentatively, D is TRBD2 (6 bases). The CDR3 loop spans 14 amino acids. Germline-derived CDR1 and CDR2 are MGHRA and YSYEKL. V was trimmed by 4 bases and J by 6 bases, leaving 16 bases between them. In DNA, the CDR3 is TGCGCCAGCAGCCCGGGAGAGGGGTGGAGCGAGCAGTACTTC. Amino acid sequence: CASSPGEGWSEQYF.

The genes are TRBV5-6 and TRBJ2-1; the D call may be TRBD1 or TRBD2 (7 bases each). The CDR3 covers 15 residues. Per the germline V gene, CDR1 is SGHDT and CDR2 is YYEEEE. With 4 bases removed from V and 2 bases from J, the gap between germline ends came to 13 bases. The CDR3 protein is CASSVQGGTYNEQFF. CDR3 coding DNA: TGTGCCAGCAGCGTGCAGGGGGGGACCTACAATGAGCAGTTCTTC.

This chain links TRBV4-2 with TRBJ2-1; D is tentatively TRBD1 or TRBD2 (7 bases each). CDR1 and CDR2 from the germline V gene are LGHNA and YNFKEQ. The CDR3 extends over 14 amino acids. V lost 8 bases and J 3 bases, leaving 14 bases between the germline ends. CDR3 loop: CASHRGGSYNEQFF. Here the CDR3 DNA reads TGTGCCAGCCACAGGGGCGGGAGCTACAATGAGCAGTTCTTC.

Details on this clone: Other DNA sequences of this sample code for an identical CDR3. The chain combines TRBV7-9 with TRBJ1-2, with 7 nucleotides matching TRBD1. This CDR3 contains 14 residues. Germline V gene sequence: CDR1 SEHNR, CDR2 FQNEAQ (reference sequence). Trimming took 4 bases from V and 0 from J; bases not matched to a gene: 2. This CDR3 reads CASSSGQTNYGYTF. The CDR3, as DNA: TGTGCCAGCAGCTCGGGACAGACTAACTATGGCTACACCTTC.

This chain connects TRBV18 to TRBJ2-1; 13 bases align to TRBD2. Germline CDR1 and CDR2: KGHSH and LQKENI. CDR3 size: 15 residues. V shed 5 bases, J shed 6 bases, and the junction held 4 bases outside the gene matches. In DNA form, the CDR3 reads TGTGCCAGCTCAGCGTGGACTAGCGGGGGCAATGAGCAGTTCTTC. The encoded protein is CASSAWTSGGNEQFF.

V usage is TRBV27 and J usage is TRBJ2-7; tentatively, D is TRBD1 (5 bases). Germline CDR1 and CDR2: MNHEY and SMNVEV (reference sequence). V lost 5 bases and J 3 bases, leaving 11 bases between the germline ends. The CDR3 contains 13 residues. The CDR3 sequence is CASSPIDSYEQYF. The DNA of the CDR3 is TGTGCCAGCAGTCCCATCGACAGCTACGAGCAGTACTTC.

In the case of this clone: The junction shows a germline mismatch at one end, possibly a read error. The rearrangement uses TRBV29-1 and TRBJ2-7, with 8 bases lining up with TRBD1. The CDR3 has 13 amino acids. Germline lookup yields CDR1 SQVTM and CDR2 ANQGSEA. CDR3 sequence (DNA): TGCAGCGGCGGACAGGGACCTTCCTACGGGCAGTACTTC. Translating it yields CSGGQGPSYGQYF.

The chain combines TRBV2 with TRBJ1-2; D is uncertain. Germline values: CDR1 SNHLY, CDR2 FYNNEI. The ends were cut back, 2 bases at V and 4 bases at J, with 14 bases in the middle. This CDR3 has 15 residues. The CDR3 sequence is CASSELLDNPYGYTF. CDR3 sequence (DNA): TGTGCCAGCAGTGAACTCTTAGACAACCCCTATGGCTACACCTTC.

The chain combines TRBV9 with TRBJ2-3; a weak D match, TRBD2 (6 bases). This CDR3 region has 15 residues. Deletions cut 3 bases from V and 0 bases from J, with 11 bases between. Germline lookup yields CDR1 SGDLS and CDR2 YYNGEE. DNA of the CDR3: TGTGCCAGCAGCGAACTAGCAACCAGCACAGATACGCAGTATTTT. The encoded protein is CASSELATSTDTQYF.

The V gene is TRBV6-5, the J gene TRBJ1-5, with unresolved D. The V gene's germline CDR1 is MNHEY and CDR2 SVGAGI. V was pared by 5 bases and J by 0 bases, with 5 bases between. CDR3 length: 13 amino acids. The CDR3 sequence: CASSTVSNQPQHF. The CDR3 DNA follows: TGTGCCAGCAGTACCGTTAGCAATCAGCCCCAGCATTTT.

The chain joins TRBV7-6 to TRBJ2-5; D remains ambiguous. The germline gives CDR1 SGHVS, CDR2 FNYEAQ. The CDR3 covers 12 residues. V was clipped by 5 bases and J by 5 bases, with 9 bases between them. CDR3 amino acids: CASSRVGETQYF. The CDR3 bases are TGTGCCAGCAGCAGAGTTGGGGAGACCCAGTACTTC.

The chain couples TRBV27 to TRBJ2-2; the D is unclear. V gave up 4 bases and J gave up 3 bases, with 3 bases separating them. From germline, CDR1 is MNHEY and CDR2 SMNVEV (reference sequence). The CDR3 has 12 residues. The CDR3 sequence: CASSYYTGELFF. In DNA, the CDR3 is TGTGCCAGCAGTTACTACACCGGGGAGCTGTTTTTT.

CDR3 amino acids: CASSSGSSYNEQFF. The CDR3 nucleotides read TGCGCCAGCAGCTCAGGGAGCTCCTACAATGAGCAGTTCTTC. This chain uses TRBV5-1 with TRBJ2-1, with D perhaps assigned TRBD1 or TRBD2 (5 bases each). Trimming pared 3 bases from V and 0 bases from J, leaving 7 bases between. CDR1 SGHRS and CDR2 YFSETQ come from the germline V gene. CDR3 length equals 14 residues.